This T cell receptor (beta chain) stems from a study of OX40 agonist ivuxolimab in advanced cancers. Study results and limitations: With doses of 0.1 to 3.0 mg/kg, CD4+ and CD8+ blood T cells had undergone clonal expansion by week 6.

A word on this clone: Its antigen remains unknown.

This CDR3 comprises 15 residues. V shed 1 base and J 3 bases; nucleotides not matched to a gene: 3. Germline V CDR1 and CDR2: SGHTA, FQGNSA. The table came from immunoSEQ multiplex PCR; TCRdb's copy has only in-frame clones and leaves some out. The sample contains about 69,000 clones, 80% to 85% of which appear only once. This receptor was identified in an adult with an advanced solid tumor such as melanoma, head and neck, liver or kidney cancer. The sample consisted of CD4+ or CD8+ T cells sorted from blood, taken in a trial of the OX40 agonist ivuxolimab. The chain employs TRBV7-2 and TRBJ1-5, with 7 bases matching TRBD1. The CDR3 region has the DNA TGTGCCAGCAGCTTAGGGGGACAGCACAATCAGCCCCAGCATTTT. Protein: CASSLGGQHNQPQHF.